The next 7 T cell receptor beta chains were all read from a single sample in a study of blood T cell repertoires in COVID-19. Using immunoSEQ multiplex PCR, the repertoire was profiled, and TCRdb retains in-frame clones only, with some absent. The sample has some 130,000 clones, around 89% seen once; the top ten hold 2.5% to 3%. The sample was peripheral blood. These receptor sequences come from a man aged 60-69 years with active or convalescent COVID-19.

The chain links TRBV9 to TRBJ2-1, with 11 bases matching TRBD2. V trimming: 2 bases; J trimming: 6 bases; junction bases outside the gene matches: 7. Germline V gene sequence: CDR1 SGDLS, CDR2 YYNGEE. This CDR3 is built from 16 residues. The CDR3 region has the DNA TGTGCCAGCAGCGTTGGAGCTAGCGGGAGGTTCAATGAGCAGTTCTTC. Translation gives CASSVGASGRFNEQFF.

The J gene is TRBJ1-1, the V gene TRBV10-3; 9 positions agree with TRBD1. After removal of 11 bases from V and 2 bases from J, the junction contained 9 bases not matched to a gene. The CDR3 is 14 residues long. Germline CDR1 reads ENHRY; CDR2 reads SYGVKD. CDR3 DNA: TGTGCCGCCTCGACAGGGGGAGACAACACTGAAGCTTTCTTT. It codes for CAASTGGDNTEAFF.

This sequence joins TRBV3-1 (or the pseudogene TRBV3-2) and TRBJ2-1; TRBD2 agrees at 8 bases. With V trimmed by 11 bases and J by 15 bases, 15 bases remained unmatched. Germline CDR1 reads LGHDT; CDR2 reads YNNKEL (reference sequence). This CDR3 is 12 amino acids long. The CDR3 reads CAAGEGGLGPFF. CDR3 bases: TGTGCCGCCGGGGAGGGGGGACTAGGTCCGTTCTTC.

This clone was seen once. Other nucleotide sequences in the sample specify the same CDR3. The chain combines TRBV30 with TRBJ1-5, with a tentative D call TRBD1 (6 bases). The germline V gene encodes CDR1 GTSNPN and CDR2 SVGIG (reference sequence). V was shortened by 0 bases and J by 4 bases, with 10 bases between the two germline ends. This CDR3 has 14 residues. CDR3 in DNA: TGTGCCTGGAGTGTAGGCAGGGGAAATCAGCCCCAGCATTTT. Amino acid sequence: CAWSVGRGNQPQHF. Filled out from reference TRBV30 and TRBJ1-5, the complete variable domain reads SQTIHQWPATLVQPVGSPLSLECTVEGTSNPNLYWYRQAAGRGLQLLFYSVGIGQISSEVPQNLSASRPQDRQFILSSKKLLLSDSGFYLCAWSVGRGNQPQHFGDGTRLSIL.

The chain links TRBV6-2 or TRBV6-3 to TRBJ1-5, with 9 bases that match TRBD1. Germline trimming cut 2 bases from V and 5 bases from J; bases unmatched to any gene: 4. This CDR3 is 15 amino acids long. Germline V gene lookup returns CDR1 MNHEY and CDR2 SVGEGT. The CDR3 spells CASSYLDRGHQPQHF. Written as DNA, the CDR3 is TGTGCCAGCAGTTACCTGGACAGGGGACATCAGCCCCAGCATTTT.

This clone was detected only once. This sequence joins TRBV5-6 and TRBJ1-1, with D possibly matching TRBD1 (6 bases). With 0 bases removed from V and 4 bases from J, the gap between germline ends came to 10 bases. Germline assignment: CDR1 SGHDT and CDR2 YYEEEE. The CDR3 is made up of 14 amino acids. As DNA, the CDR3 is TGTGCCAGCAGCTTGGTGGTCAGGGGCACTGAAGCTTTCTTT. Translated, it gives CASSLVVRGTEAFF.

J is TRBJ1-2 and V is TRBV6-5, with 8 bases identical to TRBD1. V lost 2 bases, J lost 5 bases, and 7 bases stayed unmatched. This CDR3 contains 15 residues. Germline V gene lookup returns CDR1 MNHEY and CDR2 SVGAGI. The CDR3 spells CASSYPSDRVYGYTF. The CDR3 DNA sequence: TGTGCCAGCAGTTACCCGTCGGACAGGGTTTATGGCTACACCTTC.